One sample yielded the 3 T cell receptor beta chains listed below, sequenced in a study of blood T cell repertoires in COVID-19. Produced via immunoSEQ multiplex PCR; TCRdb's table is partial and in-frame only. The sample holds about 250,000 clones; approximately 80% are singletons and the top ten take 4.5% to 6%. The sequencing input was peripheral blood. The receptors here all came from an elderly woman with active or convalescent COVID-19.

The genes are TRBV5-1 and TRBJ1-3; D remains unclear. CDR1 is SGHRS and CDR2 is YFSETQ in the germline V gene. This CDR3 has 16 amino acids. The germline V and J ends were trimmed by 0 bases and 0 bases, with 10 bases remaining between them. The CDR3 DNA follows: TGCGCCAGCAGCTTGGAGGGCACTAGCTCTGGAAACACCATATATTTT. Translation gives CASSLEGTSSGNTIYF.

Here the CDR3 DNA reads TGTGCCAGCAGTGAAGGGTCTCGGGGGGCCACAGATACGCAGTATTTT. Translation: CASSEGSRGATDTQYF. The chain combines TRBV2 with TRBJ2-3; possible D gene TRBD2, 7 bases. V was trimmed by 1 base and J by 2 bases, leaving 13 bases between them. The CDR3 covers 16 residues. CDR1 is SNHLY and CDR2 is FYNNEI in the germline V gene.

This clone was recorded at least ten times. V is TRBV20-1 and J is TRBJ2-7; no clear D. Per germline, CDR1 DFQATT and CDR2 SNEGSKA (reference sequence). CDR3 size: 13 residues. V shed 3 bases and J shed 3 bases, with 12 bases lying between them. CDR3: CSASRQDHYEQYF. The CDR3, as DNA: TGCAGTGCTAGTAGGCAGGATCACTACGAGCAGTACTTC.